A single sample gave rise to the 11 T cell receptor beta chains below, sequenced in a study of OX40 agonist ivuxolimab in advanced cancers. Generated by immunoSEQ multiplex PCR, the TCRdb table keeps only in-frame clones and is missing some. Here the sample spans tens of thousands of clones, around nine tenths being singletons. Sequences were derived from CD4+ or CD8+ T cells sorted from blood, sampled in a trial of the OX40 agonist ivuxolimab. All receptors come from an adult with an advanced solid tumor such as melanoma, head and neck, liver or kidney cancer.

The gene calls are TRBV6-6 and TRBJ2-3; TRBD2 agrees at 8 bases. Looked up from germline, CDR1 is MNHNY and CDR2 is SVGAGI (reference sequence). Losses at the gene ends were 0 bases for V and 10 bases for J; bases not matched to a gene: 9. The CDR3 loop spans 15 amino acids. The CDR3 loop reads CASSYSAGAGSSQYF. CDR3 bases: TGTGCCAGCAGTTACTCAGCGGGAGCAGGGTCCTCGCAGTATTTT.

A single count supports this clone. The CDR3 DNA sequence: TGTGCCAGCAGTTTTAGCGGGGGCTTTTACTACGAGCAGTACTTC. Translation gives CASSFSGGFYYEQYF. This rearrangement joins TRBV27 to TRBJ2-7; 9 bases match TRBD2. V lost 3 bases to trimming and J lost 3 bases; unmatched junction nucleotides: 6. Germline V gene lookup returns CDR1 MNHEY and CDR2 SMNVEV (reference sequence). This CDR3 is built from 15 residues.

The chain couples TRBV19 to TRBJ1-5; tentative D call: TRBD1 (5 bases). The CDR3 covers 15 residues. The ends were cut back, 4 bases at V and 1 base at J, with 11 bases in the middle. Germline values: CDR1 LNHDA, CDR2 SQIVND (reference sequence). The DNA for the CDR3 is TGTGCCAGTAGTAAGGTGGGGGAGAGCAATCAGCCCCAGCATTTT. This gives the protein CASSKVGESNQPQHF.

The V and J genes are TRBV7-2 and TRBJ2-1, with TRBD2 as a possible D gene (5 bases). The CDR3 contains 13 residues. Trimming removed 5 bases from V and 10 bases from J, with 15 bases in between. Looked up from germline, CDR1 is SGHTA and CDR2 is FQGNSA. The CDR3 nucleotides are TGTGCCAGCAGCCGAGCGTATTTAGCGGAGCAGTTCTTC. As protein: CASSRAYLAEQFF.

The CDR3, as DNA: TGCGCCAGCAGCCAAGACCAATCTAACGGCGGGCGGTACTATGGCTACACCTTC. This translates into CASSQDQSNGGRYYGYTF. The rearrangement links TRBV4-3 to TRBJ1-2; D gene ambiguous. The CDR3 is made up of 18 amino acids. With 0 bases removed from V and 3 bases from J, the gap between germline ends came to 20 bases. Germline V lookup: CDR1 LGHNA, CDR2 YSLEER.

V is TRBV14 and J is TRBJ2-7; D is ambiguous. The CDR3 covers 14 residues. V lost 5 bases and J 1 base, leaving 12 bases between the germline ends. Germline V gives CDR1 SGHDN, CDR2 FVKESK. The CDR3 spells CASSFWGMSYEQYF. In nucleotides, the CDR3 is TGTGCCAGCAGCTTCTGGGGAATGTCCTACGAGCAGTACTTC.

The table lists this clone with a count of one. This chain uses TRBV2 with TRBJ1-3; no clear D gene. The length of the CDR3 is 13 residues. Germline V gene data show CDR1 as SNHLY and CDR2 as FYNNEI. V lost 4 bases, J lost 0 bases, and 4 bases lay in between. The CDR3 protein is CASSGSSGNTIYF. DNA for the CDR3: TGTGCCAGCAGTGGCAGCTCTGGAAACACCATATATTTT. Based on the CDR3 plus reference TRBV2 and TRBJ1-3, the full variable domain is EPEVTQTPSHQVTQMGQEVILRCVPISNHLYFYWYRQILGQKVEFLVSFYNNEISEKSEIFDDQFSVERPDGSNFTLKIRSTKLEDSAMYFCASSGSSGNTIYFGEGSWLTVV.

The chain links TRBV2 to TRBJ1-4; D gene uncertain. The V gene's germline CDR1 is SNHLY and CDR2 FYNNEI. CDR3 size: 13 residues. Trimming removed 7 bases at V and 5 bases at J, with 11 bases between. The CDR3 DNA reads as TGTGCCAGCACTCAGCGTGCAAATGAAAAACTGTTTTTT. It encodes CASTQRANEKLFF.

The V and J genes are TRBV5-1 and TRBJ2-7, with 12 positions matching TRBD2. The germline gives CDR1 SGHRS, CDR2 YFSETQ. The CDR3 has 14 amino acids. V dropped 1 base and J dropped 6; count of bases not matched to a gene: 2. DNA of the CDR3: TGCGCCAGCAGCTTGTCACTAGCGGGGGGCGAGCAGTACTTC. Amino acid sequence: CASSLSLAGGEQYF.

This chain connects TRBV10-3 to TRBJ1-1, with 7 bases matching TRBD1. Trimming removed 9 bases from V and 3 bases from J; junction bases left unmatched: 10. The CDR3 is made up of 14 amino acids. Germline assignment: CDR1 ENHRY and CDR2 SYGVKD. The CDR3 is CAIARRQGDTEAFF. The CDR3 bases are TGTGCCATTGCCAGGAGGCAGGGGGACACTGAAGCTTTCTTT.

This chain joins TRBV10-3 and TRBJ2-7; 14 bases align to TRBD2. Germline CDR1 and CDR2: ENHRY and SYGVKD. V shed 4 bases and J 4 bases; nucleotides not matched to a gene: 6. CDR3 length: 16 residues. CDR3 sequence: CAISARGLAGAYEQYF. The CDR3 DNA sequence: TGTGCCATCAGTGCCAGGGGACTAGCGGGAGCATACGAGCAGTACTTC.